This T cell receptor beta chain was recovered during a study of response to subunit inactivated influenza vaccine. This clonotype was counted a few times. Its antigen is still unknown. TCRdb processed the RT-PCR reads anew with MiXCR; each CDR3 protein has one entry. The table includes 500,000 to 550,000 distinct CDR3 sequences, around 8% detected once. The CDR3 loop spans 14 amino acids. V trimming: 6 bases; J trimming: 5 bases; junction bases outside the gene matches: 6. Germline assignment: CDR1 ENHRY and CDR2 SYGVKD. Study-level findings and limits: After each seasonal influenza vaccination, few new T cells are recruited, the authors suggested.

The material sequenced was PBMCs from blood, taken roughly 24 months after vaccination. The V and J genes are TRBV10-3 and TRBJ2-7; 11 bases match TRBD2. The receptor was derived from a man aged 50 to 75 who received an inactivated influenza vaccine. The CDR3 DNA sequence: TGTGCCATCAGAGATAGCGGGAGGGGAGACGAGCAGTACTTC. This codes for CAIRDSGRGDEQYF.